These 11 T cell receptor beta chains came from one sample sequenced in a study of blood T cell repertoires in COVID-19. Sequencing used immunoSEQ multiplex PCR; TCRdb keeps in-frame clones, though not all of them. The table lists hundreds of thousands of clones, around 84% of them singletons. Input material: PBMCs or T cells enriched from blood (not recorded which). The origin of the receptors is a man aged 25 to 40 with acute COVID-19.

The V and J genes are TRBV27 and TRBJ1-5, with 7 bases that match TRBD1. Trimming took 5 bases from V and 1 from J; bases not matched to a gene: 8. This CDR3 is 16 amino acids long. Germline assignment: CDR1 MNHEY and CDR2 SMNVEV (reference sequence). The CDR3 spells CASSPRQGRSNQPQHF. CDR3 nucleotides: TGTGCCAGCAGTCCTAGACAGGGACGGAGCAATCAGCCCCAGCATTTT.

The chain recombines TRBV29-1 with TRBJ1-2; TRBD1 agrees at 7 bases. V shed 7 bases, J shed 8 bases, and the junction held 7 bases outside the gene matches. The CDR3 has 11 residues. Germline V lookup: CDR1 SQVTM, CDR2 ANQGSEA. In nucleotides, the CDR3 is TGCAGCGCGACAGGGCCTGGAGGCTACACCTTC. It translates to CSATGPGGYTF.

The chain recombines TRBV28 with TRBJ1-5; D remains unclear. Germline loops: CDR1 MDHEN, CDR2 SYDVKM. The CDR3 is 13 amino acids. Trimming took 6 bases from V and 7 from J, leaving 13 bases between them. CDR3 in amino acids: CASSLPGGQPQHF. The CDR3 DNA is TGTGCCAGCAGCCTCCCGGGCGGGCAGCCCCAGCATTTT.

The CDR3 loop reads CASSVRRPGQGNTDTQYF. The CDR3 DNA sequence: TGTGCCAGCAGTGTGCGTCGACCGGGACAGGGGAACACAGATACGCAGTATTTT. The J gene is TRBJ2-3, the V gene TRBV2; 10 nucleotides line up with TRBD1. The germline V gene has CDR1 SNHLY and CDR2 FYNNEI. There are 18 residues in the CDR3. Germline trimming cut 4 bases from V and 2 bases from J; bases unmatched to any gene: 12.

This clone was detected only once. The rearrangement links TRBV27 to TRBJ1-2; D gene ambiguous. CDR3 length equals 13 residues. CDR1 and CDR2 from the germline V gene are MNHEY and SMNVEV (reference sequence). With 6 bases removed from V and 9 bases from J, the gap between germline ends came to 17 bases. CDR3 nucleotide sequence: TGTGCCAGCAGCCCCTCCAGTGCCGATCGCTACACCTTC. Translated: CASSPSSADRYTF.

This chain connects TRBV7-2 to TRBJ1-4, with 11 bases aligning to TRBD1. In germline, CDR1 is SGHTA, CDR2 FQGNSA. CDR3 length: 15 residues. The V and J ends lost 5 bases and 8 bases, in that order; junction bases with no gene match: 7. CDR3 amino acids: CASSTPGQGEEKLFF. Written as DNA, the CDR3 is TGTGCCAGCAGCACACCGGGACAGGGGGAGGAAAAACTGTTTTTT.

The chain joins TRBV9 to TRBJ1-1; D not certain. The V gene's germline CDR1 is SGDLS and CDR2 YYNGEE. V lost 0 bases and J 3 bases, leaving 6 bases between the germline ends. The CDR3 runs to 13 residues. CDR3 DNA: TGTGCCAGCAGCGTAGGTGTCGACACTGAAGCTTTCTTT. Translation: CASSVGVDTEAFF.

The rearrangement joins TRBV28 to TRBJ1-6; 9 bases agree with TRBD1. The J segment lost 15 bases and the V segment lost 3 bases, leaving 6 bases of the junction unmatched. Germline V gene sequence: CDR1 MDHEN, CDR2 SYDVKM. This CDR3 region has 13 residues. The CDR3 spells CASSLGQGGVLHF. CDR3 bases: TGTGCCAGCAGTTTGGGACAGGGCGGGGTCCTCCACTTT.

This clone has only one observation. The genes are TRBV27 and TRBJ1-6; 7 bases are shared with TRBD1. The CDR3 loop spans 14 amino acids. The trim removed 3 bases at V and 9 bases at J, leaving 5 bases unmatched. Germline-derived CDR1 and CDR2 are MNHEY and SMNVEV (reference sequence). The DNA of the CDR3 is TGTGCCAGCAGTTTGACAGGGATTCTTTCACCCCTCCACTTT. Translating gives CASSLTGILSPLHF.

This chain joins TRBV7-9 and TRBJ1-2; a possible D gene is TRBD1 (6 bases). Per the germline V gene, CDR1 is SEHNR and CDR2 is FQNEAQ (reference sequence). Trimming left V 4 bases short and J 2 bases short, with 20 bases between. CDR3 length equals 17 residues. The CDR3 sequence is CASSSQKPGHRNYGYTF. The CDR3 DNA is TGTGCCAGCAGCTCTCAAAAACCGGGACACAGAAACTATGGCTACACCTTC.

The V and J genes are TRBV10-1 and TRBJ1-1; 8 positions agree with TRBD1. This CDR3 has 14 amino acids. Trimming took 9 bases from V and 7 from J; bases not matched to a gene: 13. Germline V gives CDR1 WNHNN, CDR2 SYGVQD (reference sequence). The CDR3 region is CASSGTGVRIEAFF. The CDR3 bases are TGCGCCAGTTCCGGGACAGGCGTTCGGATTGAAGCTTTCTTT.